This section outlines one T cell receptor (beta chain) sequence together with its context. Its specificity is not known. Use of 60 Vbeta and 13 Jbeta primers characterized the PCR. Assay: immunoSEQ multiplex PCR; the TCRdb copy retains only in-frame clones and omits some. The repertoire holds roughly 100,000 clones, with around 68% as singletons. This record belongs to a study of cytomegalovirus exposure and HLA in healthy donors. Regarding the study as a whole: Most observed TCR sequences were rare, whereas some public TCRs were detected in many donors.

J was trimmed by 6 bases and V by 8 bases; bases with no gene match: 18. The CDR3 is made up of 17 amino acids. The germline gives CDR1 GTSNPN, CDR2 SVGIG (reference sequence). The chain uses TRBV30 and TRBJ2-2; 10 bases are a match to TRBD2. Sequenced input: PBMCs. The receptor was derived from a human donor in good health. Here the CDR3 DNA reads TGTGCCGGGGGGGGGCTAGCGGGAGTTAGCAACGCCGGGGAGCTGTTTTTT. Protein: CAGGGLAGVSNAGELFF.